The source of this T cell receptor (beta chain) is a study of blood T cell repertoires in COVID-19. Study overall: The United States, Italy and Spain supplied acute and convalescent COVID-19 samples. Sample material is recorded as cDNA or gDNA derived from T cells, B-cell-depleted T cells, or PBMCs.

Authors' methods: Researchers report that nucleated cell counts were estimated from reference gene primer amplification. Sequenced by immunoSEQ multiplex PCR; TCRdb stores in-frame clones only, minus some. The DNA was the basis for D and trimming; V, J and clone size are from that table. In the table there are more than 90,000 clones, around 92% of which are singletons. This TCR derives from a man aged 50 to 59 with active COVID-19. Material for sequencing was peripheral blood.

CDR3 DNA: TGTGCCAGCAGCCGGTCATTTGGTAGCGGGTTAGTTCAAGAGACCCAGTACTTC. Protein: CASSRSFGSGLVQETQYF. The chain is built from TRBV5-4 and TRBJ2-5; 7 bases line up with TRBD2. Germline V gene sequence: CDR1 SGHNT, CDR2 YYREEE (reference sequence). CDR3 length: 18 residues. The trim removed 4 bases at V and 2 bases at J, leaving 17 bases unmatched.